This TCR beta chain was recovered during a study of Graves' ophthalmopathy and Graves' hyperthyroidism. This clonotype was counted at least ten times. Investigators amplified TCR beta CDR3 regions from RNA transcripts. First-round RT-PCR used HTBI primers; second-round multiplex PCR followed. One entry per CDR3 protein, called by TCRdb with MiXCR from the multiplex PCR reads. The repertoire has 600,000 to 700,000 distinct CDR3 sequences, approximately 39% of them found once; the top ten carry over 2.5%. CDR3 length: 12 amino acids. Germline V gene sequence: CDR1 DFQATT, CDR2 SNEGSKA (reference sequence). V was clipped by 6 bases and J by 5 bases; unmatched bases: 3.

The sample taken for sequencing was peripheral blood. The clonotype originates from an adult man with Graves' ophthalmopathy. The chain joins TRBV20-1 to TRBJ1-5; 8 positions match TRBD1. The CDR3 region is CSAGQEDQPQHF. CDR3 DNA: TGCAGTGCGGGACAGGAGGATCAGCCCCAGCATTTT.